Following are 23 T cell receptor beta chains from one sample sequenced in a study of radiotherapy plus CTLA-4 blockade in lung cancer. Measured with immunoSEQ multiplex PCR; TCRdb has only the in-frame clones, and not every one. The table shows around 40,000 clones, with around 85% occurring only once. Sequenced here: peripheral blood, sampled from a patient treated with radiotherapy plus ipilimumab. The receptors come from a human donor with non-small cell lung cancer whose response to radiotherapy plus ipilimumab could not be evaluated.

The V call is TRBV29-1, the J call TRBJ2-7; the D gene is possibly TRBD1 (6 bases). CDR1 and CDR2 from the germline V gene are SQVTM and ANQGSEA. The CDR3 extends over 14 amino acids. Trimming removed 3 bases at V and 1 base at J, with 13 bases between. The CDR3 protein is CSVEGEGESYEQYF. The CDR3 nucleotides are TGCAGCGTTGAGGGAGAGGGGGAGTCCTACGAGCAGTACTTC.

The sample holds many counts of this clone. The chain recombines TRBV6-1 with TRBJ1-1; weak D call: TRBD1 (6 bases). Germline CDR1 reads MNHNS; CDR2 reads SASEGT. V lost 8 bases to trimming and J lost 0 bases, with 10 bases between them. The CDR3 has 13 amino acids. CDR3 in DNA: TGTGCCAGCGGACAGCACATGAACACTGAAGCTTTCTTT. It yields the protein CASGQHMNTEAFF.

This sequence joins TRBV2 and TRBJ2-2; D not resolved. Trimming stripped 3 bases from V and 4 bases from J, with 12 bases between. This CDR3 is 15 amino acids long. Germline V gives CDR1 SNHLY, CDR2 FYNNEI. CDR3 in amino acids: CASSDVPPSTGELFF. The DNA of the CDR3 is TGTGCCAGCAGTGACGTGCCCCCGAGCACCGGGGAGCTGTTTTTT. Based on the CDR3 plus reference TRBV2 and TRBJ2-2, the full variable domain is EPEVTQTPSHQVTQMGQEVILRCVPISNHLYFYWYRQILGQKVEFLVSFYNNEISEKSEIFDDQFSVERPDGSNFTLKIRSTKLEDSAMYFCASSDVPPSTGELFFGEGSRLTVL.

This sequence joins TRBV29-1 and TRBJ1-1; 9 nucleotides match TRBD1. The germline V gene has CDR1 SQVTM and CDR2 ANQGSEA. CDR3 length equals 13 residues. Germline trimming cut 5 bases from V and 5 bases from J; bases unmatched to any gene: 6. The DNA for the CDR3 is TGCAGCGTTCCGGGACAGGGAAGAACTGAAGCTTTCTTT. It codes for CSVPGQGRTEAFF.

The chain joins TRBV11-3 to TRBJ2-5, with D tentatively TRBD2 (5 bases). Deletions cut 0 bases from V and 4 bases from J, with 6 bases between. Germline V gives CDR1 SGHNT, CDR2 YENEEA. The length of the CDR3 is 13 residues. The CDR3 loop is CASSLEEAETQYF. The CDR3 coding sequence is TGTGCCAGCAGCTTAGAGGAGGCAGAGACCCAGTACTTC.

The CDR3 region has the DNA TGTGCCAGCAGGTCCGGGACTAGCGAGCAGTACTTC. Amino acids: CASRSGTSEQYF. The rearrangement links TRBV27 to TRBJ2-7; 8 nucleotides align to TRBD2. The J segment lost 6 bases and the V segment lost 6 bases, leaving 4 bases of the junction unmatched. Germline CDR1 is MNHEY and CDR2 is SMNVEV (reference sequence). CDR3 length: 12 amino acids.

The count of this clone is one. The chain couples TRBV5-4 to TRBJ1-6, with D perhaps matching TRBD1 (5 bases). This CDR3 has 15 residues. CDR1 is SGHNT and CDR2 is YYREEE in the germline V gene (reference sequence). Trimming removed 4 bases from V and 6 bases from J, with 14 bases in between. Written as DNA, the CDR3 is TGTGCCAGCAGCCGGGTTGGGGCAGTTAATTCACCCCTCCACTTT. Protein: CASSRVGAVNSPLHF.

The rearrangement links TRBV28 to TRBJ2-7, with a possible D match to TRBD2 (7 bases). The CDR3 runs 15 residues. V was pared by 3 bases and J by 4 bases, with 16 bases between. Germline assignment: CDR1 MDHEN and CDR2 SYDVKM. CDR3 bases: TGTGCCAGCAGTTTCTACGGGGGGCGCGGGTACGAGCAGTACTTC. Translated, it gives CASSFYGGRGYEQYF.

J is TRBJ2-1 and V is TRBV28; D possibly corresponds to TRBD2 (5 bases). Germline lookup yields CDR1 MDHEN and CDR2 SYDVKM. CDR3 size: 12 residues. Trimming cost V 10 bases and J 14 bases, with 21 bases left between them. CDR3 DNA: TGTGCCATCGGGAAGTCAGGAGTCGGGGAGTTCTTC. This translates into CAIGKSGVGEFF.

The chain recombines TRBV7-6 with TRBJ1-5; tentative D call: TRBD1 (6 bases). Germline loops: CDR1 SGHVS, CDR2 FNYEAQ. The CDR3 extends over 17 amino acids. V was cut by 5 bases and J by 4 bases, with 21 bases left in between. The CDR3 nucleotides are TGTGCCAGCAGCCCCGAACCTCCGGACAGTATAAATCAGCCCCAGCATTTT. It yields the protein CASSPEPPDSINQPQHF. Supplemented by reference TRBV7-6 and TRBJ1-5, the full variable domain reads GAGVSQSPRYKVTKRGQDVALRCDPISGHVSLYWYRQALGQGPEFLTYFNYEAQQDKSGLPNDRFSAERPEGSISTLTIQRTEQRDSAMYRCASSPEPPDSINQPQHFGDGTRLSIL.

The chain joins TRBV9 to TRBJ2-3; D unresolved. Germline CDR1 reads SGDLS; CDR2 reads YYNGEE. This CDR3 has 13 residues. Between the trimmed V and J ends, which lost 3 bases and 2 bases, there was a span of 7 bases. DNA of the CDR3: TGTGCCAGCAGCGACAAAAACACAGATACGCAGTATTTT. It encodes CASSDKNTDTQYF.

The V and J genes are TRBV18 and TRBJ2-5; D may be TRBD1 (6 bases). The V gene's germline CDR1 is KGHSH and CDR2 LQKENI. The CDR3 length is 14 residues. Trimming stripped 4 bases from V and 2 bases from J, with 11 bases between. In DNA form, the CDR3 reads TGTGCCAGCTCACAAAGGACAGCTCAAGAGACCCAGTACTTC. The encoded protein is CASSQRTAQETQYF.

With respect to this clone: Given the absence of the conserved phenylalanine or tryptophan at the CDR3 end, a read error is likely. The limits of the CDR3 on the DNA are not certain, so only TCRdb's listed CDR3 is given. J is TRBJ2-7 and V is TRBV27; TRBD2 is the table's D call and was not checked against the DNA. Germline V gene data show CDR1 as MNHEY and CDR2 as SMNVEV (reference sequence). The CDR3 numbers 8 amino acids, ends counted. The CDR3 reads CASNGLAI.

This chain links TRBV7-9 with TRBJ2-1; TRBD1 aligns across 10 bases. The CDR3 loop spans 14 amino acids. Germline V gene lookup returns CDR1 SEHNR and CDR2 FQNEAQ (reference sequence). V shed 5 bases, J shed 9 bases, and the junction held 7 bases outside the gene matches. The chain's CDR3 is CASSGRDRGFEQFF. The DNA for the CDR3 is TGTGCCAGCAGCGGTAGGGACAGGGGATTTGAGCAGTTCTTC.

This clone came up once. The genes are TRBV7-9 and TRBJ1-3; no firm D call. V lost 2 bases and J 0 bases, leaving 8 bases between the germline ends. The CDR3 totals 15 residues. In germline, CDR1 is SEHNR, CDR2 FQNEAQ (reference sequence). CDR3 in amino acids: CASSLSGFSGNTIYF. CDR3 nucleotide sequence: TGTGCCAGCAGCTTATCGGGGTTCTCTGGAAACACCATATATTTT.

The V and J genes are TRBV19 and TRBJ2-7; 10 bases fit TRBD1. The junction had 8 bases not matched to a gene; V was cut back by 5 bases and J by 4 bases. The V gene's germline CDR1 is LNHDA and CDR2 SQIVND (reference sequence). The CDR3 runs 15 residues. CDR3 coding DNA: TGTGCCAGTAGTCCCGGGACAGGGGAGACGTACGAGCAGTACTTC. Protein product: CASSPGTGETYEQYF.

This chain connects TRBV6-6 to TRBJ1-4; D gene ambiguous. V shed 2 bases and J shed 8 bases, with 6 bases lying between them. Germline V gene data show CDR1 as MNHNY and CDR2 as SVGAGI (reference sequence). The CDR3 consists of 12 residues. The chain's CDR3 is CASSYIGEKLFF. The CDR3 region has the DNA TGTGCCAGCAGTTACATCGGGGAAAAACTGTTTTTT.

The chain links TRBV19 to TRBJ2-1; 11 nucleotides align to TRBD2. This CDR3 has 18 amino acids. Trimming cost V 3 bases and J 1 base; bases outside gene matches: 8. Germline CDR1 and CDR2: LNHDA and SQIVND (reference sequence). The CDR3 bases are TGTGCCAGTAGTATGGGTAGCGGGAGGGCTGAGTCCTACAATGAGCAGTTCTTC. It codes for CASSMGSGRAESYNEQFF.

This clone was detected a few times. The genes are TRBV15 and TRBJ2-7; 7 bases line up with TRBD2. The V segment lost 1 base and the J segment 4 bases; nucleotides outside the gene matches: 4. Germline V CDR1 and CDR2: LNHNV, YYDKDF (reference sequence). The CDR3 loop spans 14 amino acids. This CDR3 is CATSRVGGTYEQYF. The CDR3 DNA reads TGTGCCACCAGCAGAGTGGGGGGGACTTACGAGCAGTACTTC. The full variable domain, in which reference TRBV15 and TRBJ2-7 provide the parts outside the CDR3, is DAMVIQNPRYQVTQFGKPVTLSCSQTLNHNVMYWYQQKSSQAPKLLFHYYDKDFNNEADTPDNFQSRRPNTSFCFLDIRSPGLGDTAMYLCATSRVGGTYEQYFGPGTRLTVT.

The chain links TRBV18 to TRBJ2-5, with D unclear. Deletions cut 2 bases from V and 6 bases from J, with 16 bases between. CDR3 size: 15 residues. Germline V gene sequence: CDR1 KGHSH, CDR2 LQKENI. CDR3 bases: TGTGCCAGCTCACCAGGTATAGGCGGTCAGAAGACCCAGTACTTC. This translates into CASSPGIGGQKTQYF.

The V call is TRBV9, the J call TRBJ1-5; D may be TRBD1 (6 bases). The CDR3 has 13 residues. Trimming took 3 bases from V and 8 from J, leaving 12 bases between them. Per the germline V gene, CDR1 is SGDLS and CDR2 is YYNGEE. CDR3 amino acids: CASSAGAQEPQHF. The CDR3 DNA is TGTGCCAGCAGCGCAGGGGCGCAGGAGCCCCAGCATTTT.

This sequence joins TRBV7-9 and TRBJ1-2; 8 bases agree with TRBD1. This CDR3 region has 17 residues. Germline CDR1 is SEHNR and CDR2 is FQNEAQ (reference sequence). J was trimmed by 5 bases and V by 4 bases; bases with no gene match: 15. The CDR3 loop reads CASSSGTGGGLAYGYTF. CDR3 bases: TGTGCCAGCAGCTCCGGGACAGGTGGGGGTTTAGCGTATGGCTACACCTTC.

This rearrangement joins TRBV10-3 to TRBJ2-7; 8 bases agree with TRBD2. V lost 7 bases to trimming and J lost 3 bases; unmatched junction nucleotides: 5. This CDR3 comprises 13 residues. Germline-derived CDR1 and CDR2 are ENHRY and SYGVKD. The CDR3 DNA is TGTGCCATCACCGCGAGCGGGGGCTACGAGCAGTACTTC. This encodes CAITASGGYEQYF.